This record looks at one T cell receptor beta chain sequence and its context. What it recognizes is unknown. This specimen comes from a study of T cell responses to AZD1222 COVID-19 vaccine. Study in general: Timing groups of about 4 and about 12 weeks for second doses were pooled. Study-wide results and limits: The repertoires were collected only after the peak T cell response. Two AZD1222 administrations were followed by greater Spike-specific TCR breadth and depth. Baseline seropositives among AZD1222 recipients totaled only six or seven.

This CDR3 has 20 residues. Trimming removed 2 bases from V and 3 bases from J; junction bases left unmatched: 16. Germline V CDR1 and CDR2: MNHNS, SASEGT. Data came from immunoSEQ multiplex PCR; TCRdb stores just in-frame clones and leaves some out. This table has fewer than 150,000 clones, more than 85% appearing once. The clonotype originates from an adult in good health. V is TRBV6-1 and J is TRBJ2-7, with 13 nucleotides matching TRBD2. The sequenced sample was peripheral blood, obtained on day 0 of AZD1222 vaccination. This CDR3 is CASSESRGGQGLAGLYEQYF. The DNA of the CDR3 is TGTGCCAGCAGTGAATCCAGAGGCGGACAGGGACTAGCGGGGCTCTACGAGCAGTACTTC.